This TCR beta chain was recovered during a study of blood T cell repertoires in COVID-19. Background on the study: Specimens from acute and convalescent COVID-19 originated in the United States, Italy and Spain. T cells, B-cell-depleted T cells, or PBMCs supplied cDNA or gDNA.

This clone was counted a few times. This CDR3 region has 16 residues. With 6 bases removed from V and 0 bases from J, the gap between germline ends came to 13 bases. Germline V gene sequence: CDR1 SGHRS, CDR2 YFSETQ. In the original processing: Nucleated cell number was recorded as an estimate derived from reference gene primer amplification. Here immunoSEQ multiplex PCR was the method, and the copy in TCRdb shows in-frame clones only, minus some. V and J calls and clone size are given by that table; D and trimming were obtained from the DNA. Of 120,000 to 150,000 clones in the sample, around nine tenths were seen once.

The clonotype was recovered from a woman aged 45-65 years with active or convalescent COVID-19. This chain joins TRBV5-1 and TRBJ1-6, with D hard to call. The sequenced sample consisted of peripheral blood. CDR3 in DNA: TGCGCCAGCACCCCCGCAGGCCACTCCTATAATTCACCCCTCCACTTT. It codes for CASTPAGHSYNSPLHF. Full variable domain (rest looked up from reference TRBV5-1 and TRBJ1-6): KAGVTQTPRYLIKTRGQQVTLSCSPISGHRSVSWYQQTPGQGLQFLFEYFSETQRNKGNFPGRFSGRQFSNSRSEMNVSTLELGDSALYLCASTPAGHSYNSPLHFGNGTRLTVT.